This TCR beta chain was profiled in a study of human T cells and chemical hapten exposure (dated by TCRdb to about 2021). Concerning the study at large: For sensitization, 2% DPC in acetone was applied to an approximately 2 cm by approximately 2 cm area of upper inner arm skin. Weekly therapeutic DPC doses were additionally applied to the scalp of patients throughout the roughly 23-week study period. Patch testing was performed on the upper back with Finn chambers containing 0.01% DPC, and the patch tests were scored after 6 days according to International Contact Dermatitis Research Group standards. The mostly female patient cohort included alopecia areata with under or over 50% scalp involvement, alopecia totalis and alopecia universalis. Libraries were pooled for sequencing, and variation in per-sample TCR yields was attributed mainly to small differences in library volumes within the pool. This study followed changes in the peripheral blood TCR repertoire in vivo during primary and secondary sensitization of alopecia patients to the hapten diphenylcyclopropenone (DPC). Blood samples were taken from patients before sensitization (week 0) and at 2, 6 and about 24 weeks after DPC sensitization. For TCR sequencing, blood came from twenty-nine alopecia patients at anywhere from one to four time points (pre-sensitization, 2, 6 and 24 weeks).

The library relied on RACE. Sequencing relied on a NextSeq 500. Library preparation attached unique molecular identifiers to individual cDNA molecules for quantitative, reproducible TCR counting. Each blood RNA sample was used to sequence both TCR alpha and TCR beta chains. In the source study's methods: Samples had a median of around 92,000 TCRs, with a range from roughly 23,224 to 700,000. The Decombinator software suite was used to annotate V, J and CDR3 in the TCR reads. Every sample was subsampled to the same number of TCRs (28,000) for the PS versus PT1 abundance plots. Expanded TCRs were defined as absent before sensitization and observed at least eight times at the 2-week time point. TCRdb reprocessing: public reads trimmed at Q25 with fastp, clones called with MiXCR, in-frame beta chains kept. Duplicate CDR3 protein sequences are folded into a single record with the most common DNA and genes. The V and J calls were not made by the authors but by TCRdb's processing. The sample table contains a few hundred thousand distinct CDR3 sequences; only one count was recorded for over 5% of them. The ten largest clones take up under 9.5% of the sample.

Note on this clonotype: Its antigen is not yet known. Per-nucleotide qualities are absent, and no much larger clonotype sits a single base away.

The study at large found these results: The number of PT1 expanded TCRs positively correlated with patch test score, significant at thresholds 8, 16 and 32 but not 4. The number of TCRs above 1 in 1000 frequency did not change with DPC sensitization; there was no evidence of global repertoire structure alterations. Because all patients had alopecia, a presumed autoimmune disease, the immune response of the patients might differ from that of healthy individuals. Repeated subsampling changed both the strength of the expansion versus patch-test correlation and the threshold at which the correlation became significant. Expanded TCRs formed significantly more large CDR3 similarity clusters than pre-sensitization or healthy control sets, consistent with antigen-driven responses.

Sample time point, as interpreted from the label and publication: pre-sensitization, week 0. The treatment or condition label here, explained by the study, means: therapeutic diphenylcyclopropenone sensitization with weekly scalp DPC. At every patch-test visit, the blood draw took place before the patch test was put on. Patients were considered eligible if aged 18 to 70, diagnosed with alopecia and deemed suitable for DPC therapy, and patients were excluded if pregnant. Total RNA was extracted from unfractionated whole blood collected in Tempus Blood RNA tubes. The TCR comes from a woman between 18 and 29 years old with alopecia areata. Some clones in this sample may be carry-over from other donors' samples. The source material was whole blood, sampled in connection with sensitization to the hapten diphenylcyclopropenone (DPC).

The CDR3 has the sequence CASSIAGPTGETQYF. The DNA sequence is as follows: TGTGCCAGCAGTATAGCGGGTCCCACAGGAGAGACCCAGTACTTC. The sequence joins TRBV7-2 to TRBJ2-5; TRBD2 agrees with 7 junctional bases. Sequences SGHTA (CDR1) and FQGNSA (CDR2) are obtained from the germline V gene. The CDR3 covers 15 residues, taking in both the cysteine and the phenylalanine. Kept here is only the CDR3 DNA, which spans 45 bases and is read in frame from base 1. Trimming accounts for 6 bases at V and 4 bases at J, while the number of junction bases matched to no gene is 11.